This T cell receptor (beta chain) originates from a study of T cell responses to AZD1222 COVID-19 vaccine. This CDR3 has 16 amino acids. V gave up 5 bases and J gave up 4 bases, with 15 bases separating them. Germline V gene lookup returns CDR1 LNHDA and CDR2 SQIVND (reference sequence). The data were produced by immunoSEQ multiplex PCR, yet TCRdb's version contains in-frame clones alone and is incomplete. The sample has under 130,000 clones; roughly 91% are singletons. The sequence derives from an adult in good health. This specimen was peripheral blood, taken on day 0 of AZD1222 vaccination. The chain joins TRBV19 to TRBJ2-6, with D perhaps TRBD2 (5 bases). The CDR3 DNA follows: TGTGCCAGTAGTGCGGAAGGCCTAGCCGGGGCCAACGTCCTGACTTTC. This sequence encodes CASSAEGLAGANVLTF. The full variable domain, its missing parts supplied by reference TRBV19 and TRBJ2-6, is DGGITQSPKYLFRKEGQNVTLSCEQNLNHDAMYWYRQDPGQGLRLIYYSQIVNDFQKGDIAEGYSVSREKKESFPLTVTSAQKNPTAFYLCASSAEGLAGANVLTFGAGSRLTVL.